The rows below give T cell receptor beta chains drawn from one sample of a study of cytomegalovirus exposure and HLA in healthy donors. Clones were sequenced by immunoSEQ multiplex PCR, and TCRdb holds only the in-frame ones, with some missing. The data show roughly 100,000 clones, with roughly 15% seen just once and approximately 0.8% held by the top ten. The sequenced sample consisted of PBMCs. These receptors all stem from a female donor in good health and CMV-seronegative. Each CDR3 is given with its conserved first and last residue. Each record gives: D gene, clone size, V gene, CDR3 length, J gene, CDR3 DNA, CDR3 protein. A D gene is named only where the DNA matches it firmly. Some rows have no size entry. The others give once, few or many, or a class for an expanded clone.

D: TRBD2
size: few
V: TRBV2
length: 15
J: TRBJ2-7
DNA: TGTGCCAGCAGTGAAGCGGCGGGAGGGCCCTACGAGCAGTACTTC
CDR3: CASSEAAGGPYEQYF

D: -
size: -
V: TRBV1
length: 17
J: TRBJ2-3
DNA: TGCACCAGCAGCGTCTACAGGCCCCACCACCACACAGATACGCAGTATTTT
CDR3: CTSSVYRPHHHTDTQYF

D: TRBD2
size: -
V: TRBV9
length: 15
J: TRBJ2-5
DNA: TGTGCCAGCAGCGTAACAGCGGGGGTCCCTGAGACCCAGTACTTC
CDR3: CASSVTAGVPETQYF

D: -
size: few
V: TRBV30
length: 17
J: TRBJ1-1
DNA: TGTGCCTGGATTCCGGGGGGAAGGGTTAGGGTGAACACTGAAGCTTTCTTT
CDR3: CAWIPGGRVRVNTEAFF

D: TRBD1
size: -
V: TRBV6-5
length: 15
J: TRBJ1-1
DNA: TGTGCCAGCAGAAACCGGGACAGGGTGAACACTGAAGCTTTCTTT
CDR3: CASRNRDRVNTEAFF

D: -
size: -
V: TRBV5-6
length: 13
J: TRBJ1-3
DNA: TGTGCCAGCAGCCTAGGATCTGGAAACACCATATATTTT
CDR3: CASSLGSGNTIYF

D: TRBD2
size: -
V: TRBV6-1
length: 14
J: TRBJ2-5
DNA: TGTGCCAGCAGCCCGGGACTAGGCCAAGAGACCCAGTACTTC
CDR3: CASSPGLGQETQYF

D: TRBD1
size: -
V: TRBV29-1
length: 14
J: TRBJ2-3
DNA: TGCAGCGTTGAATTGGCAGGGGGCGCAGATACGCAGTATTTT
CDR3: CSVELAGGADTQYF

D: -
size: few
V: TRBV5-1
length: 15
J: TRBJ2-1
DNA: TGCGCCAGCAGCTCCCAACCGGGACAAGACAATGAGCAGTTCTTC
CDR3: CASSSQPGQDNEQFF

D: -
size: -
V: TRBV28
length: 13
J: TRBJ1-2
DNA: TGTGCCAGCAGTTTATCCACTAACTATGGCTACACCTTC
CDR3: CASSLSTNYGYTF

D: -
size: -
V: TRBV2
length: 13
J: TRBJ1-5
DNA: TGTGCCAGCAGAACGGACAGCTCATCGTCCCAGCATTTT
CDR3: CASRTDSSSSQHF

D: TRBD1
size: few
V: TRBV4-3
length: 14
J: TRBJ2-3
DNA: TGCGCCAGCGGGCTAGGACAGGGTTTGGATACGCAGTATTTT
CDR3: CASGLGQGLDTQYF

D: -
size: -
V: TRBV5-8
length: 15
J: TRBJ2-5
DNA: TGTGCCAGCAGCTTCCGGACTCCCCCCCAAGAGACCCAGTACTTC
CDR3: CASSFRTPPQETQYF

D: TRBD2
size: once
V: TRBV19
length: 17
J: TRBJ2-7
DNA: TGTGCCAGTAGTAGTACCCTTAGACTAGCGGGAACGGACGAGCAGTACTTC
CDR3: CASSSTLRLAGTDEQYF

D: -
size: -
V: TRBV9
length: 15
J: TRBJ2-5
DNA: TGTGCCAGCAGTTTAAGAGCGGGTCTCCAAGAGACCCAGTACTTC
CDR3: CASSLRAGLQETQYF

D: -
size: -
V: TRBV11-3
length: 13
J: TRBJ1-1
DNA: TGTGCCAGCAGCTTGGGCCAGAACACTGAAGCTTTCTTT
CDR3: CASSLGQNTEAFF

D: -
size: few
V: TRBV7-7
length: 15
J: TRBJ1-4
DNA: TGTGCTAGCAGTAACGGGCCTGAAGGGGGTGAAAAACTGTTTTTT
CDR3: CASSNGPEGGEKLFF

D: -
size: -
V: TRBV19
length: 16
J: TRBJ1-1
DNA: TGTGCCAGTAGTAGACGGACAGTGGGGGTGAACACTGAAGCTTTCTTT
CDR3: CASSRRTVGVNTEAFF

D: -
size: -
V: TRBV7-2
length: 14
J: TRBJ2-7
DNA: TGTGCCAGCAGCCCCCAGGGGACGGCCTACGAGCAGTACTTC
CDR3: CASSPQGTAYEQYF

D: TRBD2
size: -
V: TRBV7-9
length: 15
J: TRBJ2-7
DNA: TGTGCCAGCAGCCGCGCGGGAGCGGAAATCTACGAGCAGTACTTC
CDR3: CASSRAGAEIYEQYF

D: TRBD2
size: -
V: TRBV5-1
length: 18
J: TRBJ2-3
DNA: TGCGCCAGCAGCCTGGGACTAGCGGGAGTGTCTGGCACAGATACGCAGTATTTT
CDR3: CASSLGLAGVSGTDTQYF

D: TRBD2
size: -
V: TRBV5-4
length: 16
J: TRBJ2-3
DNA: TGTGCCAGCAGCGGAAGGACTAGCGGGAGGGCCGATACGCAGTATTTT
CDR3: CASSGRTSGRADTQYF

D: TRBD2
size: few
V: TRBV25-1
length: 15
J: TRBJ2-5
DNA: TGTGCCAGCAGTGAATACGTAGCGGGAGGAGAGACCCAGTACTTC
CDR3: CASSEYVAGGETQYF

D: -
size: few
V: TRBV9
length: 14
J: TRBJ1-4
DNA: TGTGCCAGCAGCGCGGTCAGGAGGGACGAAAAACTGTTTTTT
CDR3: CASSAVRRDEKLFF

D: -
size: few
V: TRBV6-4
length: 13
J: TRBJ2-2
DNA: TGTGCCAGCAGTCGGGATTTTTCCGGGGAGCTGCTTTTT
CDR3: CASSRDFSGELLF

D: -
size: -
V: TRBV30
length: 13
J: TRBJ1-1
DNA: TGTGCCTGGAGTCCCCCAGGTAGCACTGAAGCTTTCTTT
CDR3: CAWSPPGSTEAFF

D: -
size: -
V: TRBV5-4
length: 14
J: TRBJ2-2
DNA: TGTGCCAGCAGCCCCGGACTATACGTCGGGGAGCTGTTTTTT
CDR3: CASSPGLYVGELFF